One and the same sample provided the 3 T cell receptor beta chains below, sequenced in a study of blood T cell repertoires in COVID-19. Profiled with immunoSEQ multiplex PCR; TCRdb holds only in-frame clones, not every one. Of fewer than 15,000 clones in the sample, around 79% were seen once. Sequencing was performed on peripheral blood. The receptors originated from a man aged 80 or over with acute or convalescent COVID-19.

The chain's CDR3 is CASTGGEIDTQYF. CDR3 sequence (DNA): TGTGCCAGCACGGGGGGGGAGATAGATACGCAGTATTTT. The chain uses TRBV2 and TRBJ2-3, with 8 bases fitting TRBD2. The CDR3 totals 13 residues. Germline V CDR1 and CDR2: SNHLY, FYNNEI. J gave up 5 bases and V 7 bases, and 5 bases lay outside the gene matches.

This clone was counted once. The chain carries TRBV9 and TRBJ2-4, with TRBD1 as a possible D gene (7 bases). The CDR3 sequence is 15 residues long. Trimming cost V 6 bases and J 3 bases, with 16 bases left between them. The germline CDR1 and CDR2 sequences are SGDLS and YYNGEE. The CDR3 DNA is TGTGCCAGCAACCCCAGGGGGGACAGCAAAAACATTCAGTACTTC. Protein: CASNPRGDSKNIQYF.

V and J are TRBV12-3 or TRBV12-4 and TRBJ2-5, with a weak D call TRBD1 (8 bases). The CDR3 is made up of 13 amino acids. Trimming shortened V by 6 bases and J by 7 bases, and 15 bases separated the two germline ends. The CDR3 is CASRNRGGLTQYF. In nucleotides, the CDR3 is TGTGCCAGCAGGAACAGGGGGGGCTTGACCCAGTACTTC.